The sequence of this T cell receptor (beta chain) was determined in a study of blood T cell repertoires in COVID-19. Trimming took 4 bases from V and 5 from J, leaving 6 bases between them. CDR1 is DFQATT and CDR2 is SNEGSKA in the germline V gene (reference sequence). The CDR3 spans 10 residues. The repertoire was sequenced with immunoSEQ multiplex PCR; TCRdb's copy has only in-frame clones and lacks some. Of more than 90,000 clones in the sample, approximately 90% were seen once. J is TRBJ2-7 and V is TRBV20-1; D not resolved. Material for sequencing was peripheral blood. The receptor's source is a human donor in a cohort sampled during active COVID-19. The CDR3, as DNA: TGCAGTGCTACGAGGCACGAGCAGTACTTC. This translates into CSATRHEQYF.